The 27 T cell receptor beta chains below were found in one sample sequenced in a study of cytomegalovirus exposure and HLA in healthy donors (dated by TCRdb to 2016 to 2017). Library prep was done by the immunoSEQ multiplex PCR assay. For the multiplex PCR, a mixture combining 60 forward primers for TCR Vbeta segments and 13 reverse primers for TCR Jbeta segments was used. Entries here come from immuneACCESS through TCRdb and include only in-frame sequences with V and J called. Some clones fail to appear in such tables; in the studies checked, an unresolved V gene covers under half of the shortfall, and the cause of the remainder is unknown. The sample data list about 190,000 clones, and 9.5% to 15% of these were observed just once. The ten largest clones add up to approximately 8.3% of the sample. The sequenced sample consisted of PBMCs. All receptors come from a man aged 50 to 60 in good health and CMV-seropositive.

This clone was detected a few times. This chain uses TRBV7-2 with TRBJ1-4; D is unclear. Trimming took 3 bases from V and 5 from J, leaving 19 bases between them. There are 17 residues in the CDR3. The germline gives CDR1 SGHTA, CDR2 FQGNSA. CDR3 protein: CASSFGQLGRSNEKLFF. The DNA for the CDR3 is TGTGCCAGCAGCTTTGGGCAACTCGGCAGATCCAATGAAAAACTGTTTTTT.

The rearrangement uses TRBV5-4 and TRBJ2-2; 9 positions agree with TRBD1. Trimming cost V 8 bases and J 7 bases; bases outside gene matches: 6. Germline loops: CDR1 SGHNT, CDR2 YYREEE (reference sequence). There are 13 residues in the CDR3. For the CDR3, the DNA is TGTGCCAGTCGGGACAGGGTGAACGGGGAGCTGTTTTTT. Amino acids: CASRDRVNGELFF. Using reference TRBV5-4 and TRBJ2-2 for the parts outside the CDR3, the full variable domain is ETGVTQSPTHLIKTRGQQVTLRCSSQSGHNTVSWYQQALGQGPQFIFQYYREEENGRGNFPPRFSGLQFPNYSSELNVNALELDDSALYLCASRDRVNGELFFGEGSRLTVL.

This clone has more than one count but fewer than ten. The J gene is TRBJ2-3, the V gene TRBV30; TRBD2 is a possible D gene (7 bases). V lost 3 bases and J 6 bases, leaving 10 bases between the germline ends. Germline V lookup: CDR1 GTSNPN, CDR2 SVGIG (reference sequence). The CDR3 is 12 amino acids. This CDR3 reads CAWSGGLDTQYF. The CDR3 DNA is TGTGCCTGGAGCGGGGGGCTGGATACGCAGTATTTT. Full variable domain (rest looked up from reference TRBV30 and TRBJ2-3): SQTIHQWPATLVQPVGSPLSLECTVEGTSNPNLYWYRQAAGRGLQLLFYSVGIGQISSEVPQNLSASRPQDRQFILSSKKLLLSDSGFYLCAWSGGLDTQYFGPGTRLTVL.

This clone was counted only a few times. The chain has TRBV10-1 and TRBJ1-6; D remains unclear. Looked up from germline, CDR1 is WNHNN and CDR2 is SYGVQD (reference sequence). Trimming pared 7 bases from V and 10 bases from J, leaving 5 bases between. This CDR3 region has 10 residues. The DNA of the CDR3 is TGCGCCAGCATCAGATCACCCCTCCACTTT. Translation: CASIRSPLHF.

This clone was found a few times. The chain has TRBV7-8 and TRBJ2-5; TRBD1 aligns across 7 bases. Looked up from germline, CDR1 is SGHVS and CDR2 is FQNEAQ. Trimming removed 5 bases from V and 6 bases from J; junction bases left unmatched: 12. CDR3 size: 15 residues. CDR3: CASSLQPGTAQTQYF. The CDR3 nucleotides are TGTGCCAGCAGCCTCCAGCCCGGGACAGCGCAGACCCAGTACTTC.

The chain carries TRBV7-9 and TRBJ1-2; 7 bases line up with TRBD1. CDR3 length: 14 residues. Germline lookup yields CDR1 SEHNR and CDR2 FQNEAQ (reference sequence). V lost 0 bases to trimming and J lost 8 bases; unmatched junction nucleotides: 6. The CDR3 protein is CASSLARGRDGYTF. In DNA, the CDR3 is TGTGCCAGCAGCTTAGCGAGGGGGCGCGACGGCTACACCTTC.

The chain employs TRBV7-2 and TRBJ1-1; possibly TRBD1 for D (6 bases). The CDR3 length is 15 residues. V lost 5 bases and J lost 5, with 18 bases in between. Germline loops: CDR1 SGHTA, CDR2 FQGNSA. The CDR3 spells CASSPGQRRWTEAFF. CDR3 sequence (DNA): TGTGCCAGCAGCCCCGGACAGAGAAGATGGACTGAAGCTTTCTTT.

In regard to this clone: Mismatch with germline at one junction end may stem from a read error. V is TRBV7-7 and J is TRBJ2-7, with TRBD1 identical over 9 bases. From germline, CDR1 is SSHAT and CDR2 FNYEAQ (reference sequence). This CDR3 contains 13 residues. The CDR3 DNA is TGTGCTAGCAGCTTGGGACAGGGCGACGAGCAGTACTTC. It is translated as CASSLGQGDEQYF.

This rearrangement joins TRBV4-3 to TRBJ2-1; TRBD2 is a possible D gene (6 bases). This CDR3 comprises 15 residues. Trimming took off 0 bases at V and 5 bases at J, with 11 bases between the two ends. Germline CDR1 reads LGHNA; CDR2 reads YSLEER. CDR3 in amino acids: CASSQDAGPDNEQFF. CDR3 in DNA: TGCGCCAGCAGCCAAGATGCGGGGCCCGACAATGAGCAGTTCTTC.

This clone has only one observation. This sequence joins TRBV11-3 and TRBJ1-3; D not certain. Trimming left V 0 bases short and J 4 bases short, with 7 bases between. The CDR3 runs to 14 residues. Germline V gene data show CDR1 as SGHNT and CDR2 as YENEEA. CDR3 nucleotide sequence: TGTGCCAGCAGCTTAGACCTCCCGGGAAACACCATATATTTT. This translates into CASSLDLPGNTIYF.

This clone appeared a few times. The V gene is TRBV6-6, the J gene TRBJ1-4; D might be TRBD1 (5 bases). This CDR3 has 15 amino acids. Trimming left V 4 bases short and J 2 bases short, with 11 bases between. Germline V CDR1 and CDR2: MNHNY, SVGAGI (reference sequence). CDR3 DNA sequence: TGTGCCAGCAGTTCCCTCCGGGGGACTAATGAAAAACTGTTTTTT. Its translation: CASSSLRGTNEKLFF.

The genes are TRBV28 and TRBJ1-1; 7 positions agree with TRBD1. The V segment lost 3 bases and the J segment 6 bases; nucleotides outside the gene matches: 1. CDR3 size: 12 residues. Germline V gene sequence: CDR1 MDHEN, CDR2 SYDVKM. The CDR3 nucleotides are TGTGCCAGCAGTTTGGGACAGTCTGAAGCTTTCTTT. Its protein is CASSLGQSEAFF.

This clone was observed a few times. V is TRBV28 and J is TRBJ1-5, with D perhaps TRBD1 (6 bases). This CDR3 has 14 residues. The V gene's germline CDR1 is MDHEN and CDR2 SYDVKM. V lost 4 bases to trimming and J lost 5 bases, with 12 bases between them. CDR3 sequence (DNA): TGTGCCAGCAGTTCGGACAGCAATTATCAGCCCCAGCATTTT. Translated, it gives CASSSDSNYQPQHF.

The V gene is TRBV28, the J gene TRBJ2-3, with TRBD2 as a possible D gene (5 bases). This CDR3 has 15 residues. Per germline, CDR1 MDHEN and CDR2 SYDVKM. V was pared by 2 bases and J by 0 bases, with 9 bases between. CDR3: CASSLIGLSTDTQYF. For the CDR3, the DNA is TGTGCCAGCAGTTTAATTGGACTTAGCACAGATACGCAGTATTTT.

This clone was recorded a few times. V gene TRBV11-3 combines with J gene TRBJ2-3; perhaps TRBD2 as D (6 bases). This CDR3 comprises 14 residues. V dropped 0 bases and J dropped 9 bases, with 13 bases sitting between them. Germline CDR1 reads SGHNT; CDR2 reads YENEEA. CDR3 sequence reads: CASSLDQTGRTQYF. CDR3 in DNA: TGTGCCAGCAGCTTAGACCAGACCGGGAGAACGCAGTATTTT.

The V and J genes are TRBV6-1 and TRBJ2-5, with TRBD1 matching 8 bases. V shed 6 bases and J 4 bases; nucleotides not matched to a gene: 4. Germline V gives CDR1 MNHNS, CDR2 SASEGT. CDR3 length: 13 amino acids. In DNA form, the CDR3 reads TGTGCCAGCAGGGCAGGGGGCGCAGAGACCCAGTACTTC. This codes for CASRAGGAETQYF.

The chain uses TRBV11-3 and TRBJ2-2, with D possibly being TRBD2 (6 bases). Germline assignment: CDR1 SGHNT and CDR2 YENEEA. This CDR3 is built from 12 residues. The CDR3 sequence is CAAAGRAGELFF. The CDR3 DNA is TGTGCTGCGGCGGGGCGGGCCGGGGAGCTGTTTTTT.

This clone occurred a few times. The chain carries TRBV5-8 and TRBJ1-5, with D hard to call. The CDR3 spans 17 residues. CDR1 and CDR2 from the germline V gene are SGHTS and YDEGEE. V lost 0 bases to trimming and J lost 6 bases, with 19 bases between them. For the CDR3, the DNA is TGTGCCAGCAGCTTGGCTGTTGACTCACAAGGATCTCAGCCCCAGCATTTT. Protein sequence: CASSLAVDSQGSQPQHF. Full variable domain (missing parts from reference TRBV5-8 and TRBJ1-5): EAGVTQSPTHLIKTRGQQATLRCSPISGHTSVYWYQQALGLGLQFLLWYDEGEERNRGNFPPRFSGRQFPNYSSELNVNALELEDSALYLCASSLAVDSQGSQPQHFGDGTRLSIL.

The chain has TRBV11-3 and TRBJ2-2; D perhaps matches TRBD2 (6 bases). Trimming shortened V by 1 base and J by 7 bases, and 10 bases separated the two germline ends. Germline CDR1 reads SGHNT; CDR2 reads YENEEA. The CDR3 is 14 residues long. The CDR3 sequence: CASSLVRRGGELFF. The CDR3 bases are TGTGCCAGCAGCTTAGTCCGGAGGGGCGGGGAGCTGTTTTTT.

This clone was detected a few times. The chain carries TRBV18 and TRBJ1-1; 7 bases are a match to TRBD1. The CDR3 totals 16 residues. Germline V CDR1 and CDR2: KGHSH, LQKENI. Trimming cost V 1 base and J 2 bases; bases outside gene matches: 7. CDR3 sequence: CASSPRGTAVNTEAFF. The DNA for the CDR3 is TGTGCCAGCTCACCACGCGGGACAGCTGTTAACACTGAAGCTTTCTTT.

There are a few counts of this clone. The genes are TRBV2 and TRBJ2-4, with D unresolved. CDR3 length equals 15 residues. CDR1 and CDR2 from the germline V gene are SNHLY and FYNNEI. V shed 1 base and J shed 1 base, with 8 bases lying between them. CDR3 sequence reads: CASSEDQMAKNIQYF. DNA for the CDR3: TGTGCCAGCAGTGAAGATCAGATGGCCAAAAACATTCAGTACTTC.

CDR3 residues: CASSLLGQESYEQYF. CDR3 coding DNA: TGTGCCAGCAGCTTGTTGGGACAGGAGTCCTACGAGCAGTACTTC. V usage is TRBV5-4 and J usage is TRBJ2-7; TRBD1 agrees at 8 bases. J lost 1 base, V lost 1 base, and 4 bases had no gene match. Germline CDR1 reads SGHNT; CDR2 reads YYREEE (reference sequence). CDR3 length equals 15 residues.

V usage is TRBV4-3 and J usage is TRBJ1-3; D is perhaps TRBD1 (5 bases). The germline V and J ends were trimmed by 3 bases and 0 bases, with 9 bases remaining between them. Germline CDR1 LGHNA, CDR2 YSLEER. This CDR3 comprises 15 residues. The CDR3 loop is CASSHLTGSGNTIYF. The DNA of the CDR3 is TGCGCCAGCAGCCATCTTACAGGCTCTGGAAACACCATATATTTT.

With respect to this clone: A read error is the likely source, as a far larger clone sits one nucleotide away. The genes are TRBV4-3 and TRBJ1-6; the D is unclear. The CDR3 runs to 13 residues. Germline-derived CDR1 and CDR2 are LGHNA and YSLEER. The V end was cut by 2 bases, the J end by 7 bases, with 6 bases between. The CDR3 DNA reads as TGCGCCAGCAGCCAACTCGGGAATTCACCCCTCCACTTT. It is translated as CASSQLGNSPLHF.

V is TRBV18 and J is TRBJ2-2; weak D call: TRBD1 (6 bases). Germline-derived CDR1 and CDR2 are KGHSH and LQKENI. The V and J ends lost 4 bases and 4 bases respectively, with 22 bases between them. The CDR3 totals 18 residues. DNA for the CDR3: TGTGCCAGCTCACTCCGGACAGCCACCCGGACGGGCACCGGGGAGCTGTTTTTT. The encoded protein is CASSLRTATRTGTGELFF.

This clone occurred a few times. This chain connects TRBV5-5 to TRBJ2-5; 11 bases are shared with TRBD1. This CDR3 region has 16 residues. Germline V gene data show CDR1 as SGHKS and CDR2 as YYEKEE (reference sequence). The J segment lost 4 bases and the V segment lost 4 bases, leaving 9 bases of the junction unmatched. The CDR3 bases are TGTGCCAGCAGCCTAGGACAGGGGGCGTGGGGAGAGACCCAGTACTTC. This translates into CASSLGQGAWGETQYF.

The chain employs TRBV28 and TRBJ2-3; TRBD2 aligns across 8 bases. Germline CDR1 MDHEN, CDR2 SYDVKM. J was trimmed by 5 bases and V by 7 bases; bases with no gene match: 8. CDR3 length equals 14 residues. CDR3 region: CASTAAGEVDTQYF. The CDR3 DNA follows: TGTGCCAGCACAGCAGCGGGGGAAGTAGATACGCAGTATTTT.